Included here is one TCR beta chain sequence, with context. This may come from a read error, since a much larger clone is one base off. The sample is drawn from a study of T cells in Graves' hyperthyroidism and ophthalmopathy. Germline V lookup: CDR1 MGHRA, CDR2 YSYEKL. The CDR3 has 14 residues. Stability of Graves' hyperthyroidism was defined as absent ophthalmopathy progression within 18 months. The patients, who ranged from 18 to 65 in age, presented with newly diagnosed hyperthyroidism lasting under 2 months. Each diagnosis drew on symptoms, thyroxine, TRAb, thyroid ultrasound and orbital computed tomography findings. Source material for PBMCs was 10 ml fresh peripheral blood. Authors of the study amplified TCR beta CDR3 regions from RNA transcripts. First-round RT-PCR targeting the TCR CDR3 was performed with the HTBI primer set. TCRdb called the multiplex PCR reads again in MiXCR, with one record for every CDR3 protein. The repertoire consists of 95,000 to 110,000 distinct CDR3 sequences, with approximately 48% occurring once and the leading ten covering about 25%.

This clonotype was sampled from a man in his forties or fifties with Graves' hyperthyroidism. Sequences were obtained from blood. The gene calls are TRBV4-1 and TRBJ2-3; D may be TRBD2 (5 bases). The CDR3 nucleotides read TGCGCCAGCGGACTCCAGCTCAGCACAGATACGCAGTGTTTT. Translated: CASGLQLSTDTQCF.